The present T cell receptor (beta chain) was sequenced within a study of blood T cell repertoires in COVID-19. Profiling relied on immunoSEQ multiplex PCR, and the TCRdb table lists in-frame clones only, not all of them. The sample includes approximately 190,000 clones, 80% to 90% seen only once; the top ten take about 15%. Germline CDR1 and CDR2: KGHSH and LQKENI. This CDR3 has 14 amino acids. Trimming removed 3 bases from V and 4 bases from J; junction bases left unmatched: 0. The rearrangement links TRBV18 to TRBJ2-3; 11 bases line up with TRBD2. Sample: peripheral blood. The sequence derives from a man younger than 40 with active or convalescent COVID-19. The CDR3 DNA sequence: TGTGCCAGCTCACCTAGCGGGGGGGCAGATACGCAGTATTTT. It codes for CASSPSGGADTQYF. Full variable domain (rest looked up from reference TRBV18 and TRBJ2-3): NAGVMQNPRHLVRRRGQEARLRCSPMKGHSHVYWYRQLPEEGLKFMVYLQKENIIDESGMPKERFSAEFPKEGPSILRIQQVVRGDSAAYFCASSPSGGADTQYFGPGTRLTVL.